Each of the 18 T cell receptor beta chains below was sequenced from the same sample in a study of blood T cells in healthy people across ages. Primers used in a second PCR of roughly 7 to 12 cycles were a sample-barcoded 5' primer and a J-beta primer mix. TCRdb reprocessed the 5' RACE reads with MiXCR, giving one entry per CDR3 protein. The repertoire holds about 1.6 million distinct CDR3 sequences, with 30% to 35% as singletons. Specimen: blood. These receptors were collected from a woman in her 30s in good health.

This clonotype was picked up a small number of times. The rearrangement links TRBV20-1 to TRBJ1-2; 8 bases fit TRBD1. Germline CDR1 and CDR2: DFQATT and SNEGSKA (reference sequence). The CDR3 contains 13 residues. Losses at the gene ends were 2 bases for V and 3 bases for J; bases not matched to a gene: 2. The CDR3, as DNA: TGCAGTGCTAGACCGGACAGGGACTATGGCTACACCTTC. It translates to CSARPDRDYGYTF.

This clonotype was observed a handful of times. The chain joins TRBV20-1 to TRBJ1-5, with TRBD1 as a possible D gene (5 bases). This CDR3 has 15 residues. Germline values: CDR1 DFQATT, CDR2 SNEGSKA (reference sequence). The V end lost 5 bases, the J end lost 0 bases, and 14 bases lay between the germline ends. CDR3 DNA: TGCAGTGCTCTTGGGACGGAAGATAGCAATCAGCCCCAGCATTTT. It codes for CSALGTEDSNQPQHF.

The chain joins TRBV9 to TRBJ1-6; D is undetermined. The germline V and J ends were trimmed by 3 bases and 14 bases, with 15 bases remaining between them. The CDR3 runs 13 residues. Germline assignment: CDR1 SGDLS and CDR2 YYNGEE. CDR3 sequence reads: CASSAPLIGTLHF. The CDR3 DNA is TGTGCCAGCAGCGCCCCCCTCATTGGTACCCTCCACTTT.

This clonotype has a handful of counts. V gene TRBV12-3 or TRBV12-4 combines with J gene TRBJ2-7; D unresolved. The CDR3 contains 14 residues. V lost 3 bases and J lost 0, with 9 bases in between. CDR3 DNA sequence: TGTGCCAGCAGTTTCGGTGTCAGCTCCTACGAGCAGTACTTC. This translates into CASSFGVSSYEQYF.

The rearrangement links TRBV27 to TRBJ2-7; the D gene could be TRBD1 or TRBD2 (6 bases each). Germline V CDR1 and CDR2: MNHEY, SMNVEV (reference sequence). V lost 4 bases, J lost 5 bases, and 9 bases lay in between. This CDR3 is built from 12 residues. The CDR3 spells CASSYGGHEQYF. CDR3 DNA sequence: TGTGCCAGCAGTTATGGGGGGCACGAGCAGTACTTC.

This clonotype was recorded at least ten times. This chain uses TRBV3-1 with TRBJ2-3, with 7 bases aligning to TRBD2. Germline-derived CDR1 and CDR2 are LGHDT and YNNKEL (reference sequence). The CDR3 covers 14 residues. The junction had 6 bases not matched to a gene; V was cut back by 8 bases and J by 1 base. CDR3 coding DNA: TGTGCCAGCCGCCGGGCGGGAGGCACAGATACGCAGTATTTT. It translates to CASRRAGGTDTQYF.

The genes are TRBV5-1 and TRBJ1-2; D is uncertain. Between the trimmed V and J ends, which lost 0 bases and 5 bases, there was a span of 11 bases. This CDR3 region has 14 residues. From germline, CDR1 is SGHRS and CDR2 YFSETQ. CDR3 in DNA: TGCGCCAGCAGCTTGGGGCAGCCCCCTTATGGCTACACCTTC. The encoded protein is CASSLGQPPYGYTF.

This chain joins TRBV28 and TRBJ2-7; TRBD1 matches at 7 bases. The CDR3 totals 14 residues. Germline CDR1 reads MDHEN; CDR2 reads SYDVKM. This chain's CDR3 is CAITAGGSAYEQYF. The CDR3, as DNA: TGTGCGATCACTGCAGGGGGATCGGCCTACGAGCAGTACTTC.

J is TRBJ2-3 and V is TRBV15; 9 nucleotides match TRBD2. Unmatched junction bases numbered 13, after V lost 0 bases and J lost 0 bases. The CDR3 runs to 20 residues. The germline V gene encodes CDR1 LNHNV and CDR2 YYDKDF (reference sequence). This CDR3 is CATSRDRGAGTSRSTDTQYF. The DNA for the CDR3 is TGTGCCACCAGCAGAGATAGGGGGGCCGGGACTAGCAGGAGCACAGATACGCAGTATTTT.

This clonotype was counted a few times. This chain links TRBV11-2 with TRBJ2-6; D is unresolved. Trimming left V 2 bases short and J 4 bases short, with 18 bases between. CDR3 length: 18 residues. From germline, CDR1 is SGHAT and CDR2 FQNNGV. DNA for the CDR3: TGTGCCAGCAGCTTATCTTTGGGCCCGCGGACGGGGGCCAACGTCCTGACTTTC. Amino acid sequence: CASSLSLGPRTGANVLTF.

A remark on this clonotype: With a much larger clone just one base away, this may be a read error. The CDR3 is CSARGQGGNIQYF. The CDR3, as DNA: TGCAGTGCTAGAGGCCAGGGGGGGAACATTCAGTACTTC. The chain links TRBV20-1 to TRBJ2-4; D is perhaps TRBD1 or TRBD2 (7 bases each). The CDR3 has 13 amino acids. V was pared by 1 base and J by 7 bases, with 11 bases between. The germline CDR1 and CDR2 sequences are DFQATT and SNEGSKA (reference sequence).

The V call is TRBV28, the J call TRBJ1-2; tentative D call: TRBD1 (5 bases). Germline V gene data show CDR1 as MDHEN and CDR2 as SYDVKM. The CDR3 is 16 amino acids. V lost 4 bases and J 0 bases, leaving 15 bases between the germline ends. CDR3 amino acids: CASSSPSRGANYGYTF. The CDR3, as DNA: TGTGCCAGCAGTTCCCCCTCAAGGGGAGCTAACTATGGCTACACCTTC.

CDR3 in DNA: TGTGCCAGCAACCCATGGGACAGCTTCTACAATGAGCAGTTCTTC. It yields the protein CASNPWDSFYNEQFF. The V call is TRBV28, the J call TRBJ2-1; 7 positions agree with TRBD1. The J segment lost 3 bases and the V segment lost 7 bases, leaving 9 bases of the junction unmatched. The CDR3 has 15 amino acids. Looked up from germline, CDR1 is MDHEN and CDR2 is SYDVKM.

A remark on this clonotype: The junction differs from germline at one of its ends, possibly a read error. V and J are TRBV29-1 and TRBJ2-2, with D tentatively TRBD1 or TRBD2 (5 bases each). CDR1 and CDR2 from the germline V gene are SQVTM and ANQGSEA. The CDR3 has 13 amino acids. CDR3 sequence reads: CSVEIRRDGERFF. CDR3 nucleotide sequence: TGCAGCGTTGAGATCCGACGGGACGGGGAGCGGTTTTTT.

The chain uses TRBV12-3 or TRBV12-4 and TRBJ2-4; no clear D. The DNA end lines up better with TRBJ2-7; the J call may be wrong. The CDR3 is 18 amino acids. CDR3 amino acids: CASSPHRPYTESSYEQYF. Here the CDR3 DNA reads TGTGCCAGCAGTCCCCACAGACCCTACACAGAGAGCTCCTACGAGCAGTACTTC.

This chain connects TRBV4-1 to TRBJ1-3, with no clear D. This CDR3 has 15 amino acids. Between the trimmed V and J ends, which lost 1 base and 8 bases, there was a span of 15 bases. Germline V gene data show CDR1 as MGHRA and CDR2 as YSYEKL. The CDR3 sequence is CASSQATTLCDTIYF. The DNA for the CDR3 is TGCGCCAGCAGCCAAGCAACGACGTTGTGTGACACCATATATTTT.

The chain is built from TRBV29-1 and TRBJ1-1; no firm D call. The germline V gene encodes CDR1 SQVTM and CDR2 ANQGSEA. This CDR3 is built from 13 residues. V lost 0 bases and J 3 bases, leaving 8 bases between the germline ends. The CDR3 nucleotides are TGCAGCGTTGAAGATCCCAGGTACACTGAAGCTTTCTTT. This encodes CSVEDPRYTEAFF.

The table lists this clonotype with a count of one. The chain employs TRBV3-1 and TRBJ1-1; 7 positions agree with TRBD1. The germline gives CDR1 LGHDT, CDR2 YNNKEL (reference sequence). This CDR3 spans 16 amino acids. The V gene end was trimmed by 3 bases and the J gene end by 6 bases; junction bases not matched to a gene: 13. As DNA, the CDR3 is TGTGCCAGCAGCCAGGGGAGGGGGCTCAAAAGATCTGAAGCTTTCTTT. Protein sequence: CASSQGRGLKRSEAFF. Complete variable domain (other parts from reference TRBV3-1 and TRBJ1-1): DTAVSQTPKYLVTQMGNDKSIKCEQNLGHDTMYWYKQDSKKFLKIMFSYNNKELIINETVPNRFSPKSPDKAHLNLHINSLELGDSAVYFCASSQGRGLKRSEAFFGQGTRLTVV.